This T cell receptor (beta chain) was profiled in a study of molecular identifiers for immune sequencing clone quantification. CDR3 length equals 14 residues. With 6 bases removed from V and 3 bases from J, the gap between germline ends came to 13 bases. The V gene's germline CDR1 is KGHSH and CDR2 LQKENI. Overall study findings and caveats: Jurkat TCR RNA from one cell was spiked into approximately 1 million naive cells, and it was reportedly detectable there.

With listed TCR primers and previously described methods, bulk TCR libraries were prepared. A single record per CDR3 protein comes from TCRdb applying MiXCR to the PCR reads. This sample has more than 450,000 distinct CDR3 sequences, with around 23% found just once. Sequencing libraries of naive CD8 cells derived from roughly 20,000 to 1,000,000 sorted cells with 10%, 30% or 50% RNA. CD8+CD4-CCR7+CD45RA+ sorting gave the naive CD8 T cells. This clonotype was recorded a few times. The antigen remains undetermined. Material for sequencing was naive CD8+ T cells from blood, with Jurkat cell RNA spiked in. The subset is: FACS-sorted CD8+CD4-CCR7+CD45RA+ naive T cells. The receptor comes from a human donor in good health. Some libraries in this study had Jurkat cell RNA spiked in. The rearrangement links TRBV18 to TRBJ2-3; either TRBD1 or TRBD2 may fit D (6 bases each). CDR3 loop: CASSRWGATDTQYF. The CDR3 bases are TGTGCCAGCTCTCGCTGGGGGGCAACAGATACGCAGTATTTT.